This T cell receptor beta chain derives from a study of cytomegalovirus exposure and HLA in healthy donors (dated by TCRdb to about 2017). Study-wide context: According to an earlier analysis of 587 of the donors, 150 million to 200 million T cells yielded 117 million unique TCR beta sequences and 250 to 350 Gb of sequence data. Rather than drawing on any new phenotypic data, the later analysis identified candidate immune exposures from TCR beta sequences and the way those sequences occurred across donors. The number of donors typed differed by locus, with about 629-630 for A, B, C, DRB1 and DQB1, 522 for DQA1, 600 to 610 for DPA1, and roughly 450 for DPB1. To study patterns of TCR occurrence, a later analysis re-analyzed previously published TCR beta repertoires from 650 to 750 donors and added high-resolution HLA genotyping. In a later genetic analysis, genome-wide SNP genotypes for about 55% of the roughly 700 donors were used, and that subset was treated as a discovery cohort. Roughly 300 gigabases of sequencing data and approximately 92 million unique TCR sequences made up an early release that covered 500 to 700 HLA-typed donors. The study combined high-throughput TCR immunosequencing, statistical association of individual TCRs with disease status, and machine learning to predict cytomegalovirus infection status. All discovery cohort repertoires had been generated using a single sequencing platform. The genetic ancestry cluster associated with self-reported Caucasian donors included 65% to 90% of the roughly 400 genotyped donors. Among a few hundred genotyped donors of the cohort, an average of around 240,000 unique TCR beta nucleotide sequences were sequenced per donor, 15% to 20% of them non-productive. Besides the first cohort of approximately 670 subjects, a separate validation cohort made up of over 95 different subjects was used. Class I and class II HLA loci were covered by the typing at four-digit resolution. To decide whether each TCR beta V gene segment behaved as functional or pseudogenic, an earlier analysis of approximately 590 of the donors relied on high-throughput TCR beta sequencing. The study was designed to test whether signatures of past pathogen exposure could be identified by cataloging public T cell receptors. Donor age, sex, ethnicity and CMV serostatus were compiled alongside the repertoire data. Roughly five DR-DQ haplotypes were treated as single units for association and clustering because of strong linkage in the cohort. Using immunosequencing, the study profiled T cell repertoires from around 680 subjects and related those repertoires to cytomegalovirus serostatus.

From the cysteine up to the phenylalanine, the CDR3 has a length of 16 residues. Only the CDR3 region is kept as DNA, spanning 48 bases read in frame from base 1. CDR1 SGHKS and CDR2 YYEKEE were looked up in the germline V gene (reference sequence). Deletion took 4 bases off V and 0 bases off J, with a span of 14 bases between the germline ends. Libraries were made using the immunoSEQ multiplex PCR assay. For the multiplex PCR, a mixture combining 60 forward primers for TCR Vbeta segments and 13 reverse primers for TCR Jbeta segments was used. The CDR3 region of rearranged TCR beta genes was amplified from genomic DNA by a multiplex PCR assay. The Illumina HiSeq System was used to sequence the amplified TCR beta libraries as 87-base-pair reads. In the original analysis: A later analysis counted 65 million to 90 million unique TCR beta chains across the 666 repertoires, and some 12 million of these chains were shared by at least two donors. Raw reads were error-corrected and collapsed into unique sequences by a nearest-neighbor algorithm in which closely related sequences were merged to remove PCR and sequencing errors. Alignment of CDR3 sequences to IMGT reference sequences was used to assign V, D and J gene segments. For a sequence to be retained, a match of at least six nucleotides was required to both a V gene segment and a J gene segment. Rearrangements were called productive when the CDR3 lacked stop codons and stayed in frame with V and J; all others were non-productive. Following IMGT convention, CDR3 was defined as the stretch from the second conserved V-encoded cysteine to the conserved J-encoded phenylalanine. The earlier analysis of about 610 of the donors excluded any sequence lacking an unambiguous match to a single V gene segment. In an earlier analysis of a few hundred of the donors, V segments were called functional above 56.7% productive rearrangements and were called segregating when the between-donor standard deviation exceeded 5%. To diagnose cytomegalovirus status from the catalog of TCR beta chain sequences, a statistical classification framework was built. V and J gene assignment, in a later analysis, came from comparing TCR nucleotide sequences with IMGT/GENE-DB human TR gene sequences. A later analysis assigned CDR3 sequences and most-parsimonious VDJ recombination scenarios with the TCRdist pipeline. In a later analysis, each TCR beta chain was defined by its CDR3 amino acid sequence together with its V-gene family, and reads without a unique V-gene family were excluded. To address suspected cross-contamination and a sequencing artifact, a later analysis removed around 590 highly shared, low-generation-probability nucleotide sequences. In a later analysis, a clonal expansion index was calculated for each public chain from normalized within-repertoire ranks of inferred template counts. A later analysis computed generation probabilities with a VDJ recombination model fitted to out-of-frame rearrangements, and checked the results against IGoR. A later analysis scored TCR-TCR, TCR-HLA and TCR-CMV co-occurrence with hypergeometric tests, applying a repertoire-size bias correction to TCR pairs. False discovery rates were estimated in a later analysis by permuting HLA or CMV assignments 20 times. In a later analysis, co-occurring TCRs were grouped with DBSCAN, and TCRdist sequence similarity was added when clustering was performed within HLA-allele-positive subsets. Co-occurrence clustering excluded repertoires with fewer than 30,000 or more than 120,000 public chains, plus five with anomalous nucleotide sharing. TCRdb provides this immuneACCESS table in a form limited to in-frame rearrangements. Some clones are lacking; in checked studies, under half of them reflect an unresolved V gene, and why the rest are absent is not known. V, J and clone size are those of that table, while D and trimming were read from the DNA. This sample comprises about 200,000 clones, around 82% of them detected only once. About 2.7% of the sample rests with the top ten.

This clone was observed a handful of times. Its recognized antigen is unknown. The sample holds no much larger clone one base away, and base qualities are not on file. The cohort was made up of about 610 healthy bone marrow donors. At the time of sampling, all cohort members were nominally healthy, though unrecorded immune exposures were likely present. The donor was CMV seronegative and belonged to the group of around 400 seronegative cohort members. A peripheral blood sample was provided by each donor, and peripheral blood mononuclear cells were used for TCR beta sequencing. Genomic DNA extraction from the blood cell samples was performed with the Qiagen DNeasy Blood Extraction Kit. The research as a whole found: CMV serostatus was the only immune exposure information available for the cohort. Because counts were too low, about 18 rarely observed V segments, including chromosome 9 orphons, were excluded from the earlier analysis of 500 to 700 of the donors. Some IMGT-functional V segments, including TRBV6-2 and TRBV6-3, could not be distinguished by the 87-base-pair reads and were therefore excluded. In a later analysis, TCR association rates were found to vary across HLA loci, with the most associated TCRs seen for DRB1 alleles and the fewest for HLA-C alleles. Strong co-occurrence of HLA alleles, especially DR and DQ, made assigning TCR associations to individual alleles difficult. A further reported finding was that TCR beta sequences accurately predicted the HLA-A and HLA-B alleles for most subjects in the first cohort. In vitro tests confirmed that a few of the cytomegalovirus-associated TCR beta chains recognize cytomegalovirus antigens. In a later genetic analysis, fewer N-insertions in productive TCRs were reported among donors in an Asian-associated ancestry cluster than the roughly 700-donor mean. Linkage disequilibrium might explain the correlated functional status among segregating V segments, but an unknown experimental factor could not be ruled out. Roughly uniform sequencing depth across donors was assumed in presence/absence analyses, although this assumption may not hold. Only TCR beta chains were sequenced in this cohort, and the absence of alpha or paired-chain data limited detectable features. The study gave a list of 150 to 200 TCR beta chains associated with cytomegalovirus. A later analysis found that most CMV-associated TCR beta chains appeared HLA-restricted, with HLA associations seemingly driven largely by CMV exposure. In a later genetic analysis, a missense DCLRE1C variant was associated with V-gene and J-gene trimming of TCR beta chains, and the association was replicated in an independent cohort. A later analysis reported that several top co-occurrence clusters appeared linked to parvovirus B19, influenza, CMV and Epstein-Barr virus. In a later analysis, HLA-associated TCR beta chains showed more clonal expansion and lower generation probabilities than non-associated chains that were equally common. Specific HLA alleles were associated with around 18,000 TCR beta sequences at a false discovery rate of 0.05 in a later analysis. According to the authors, the approach could potentially be generalized to other disease states and immunological phenotypes. A cluster of highly shared sequence variants was judged likely to represent a technical artifact of the sequencing pipeline. In an earlier analysis of more than 500 of the donors, most TCR beta V segments appeared in productive rearrangements about 90% or about 30% of the time, broadly matching IMGT annotations. The classifier was reported to diagnose cytomegalovirus status with high specificity and sensitivity in both the original cohort and the validation cohort. While some public TCRs were present in many individuals, most TCR sequences turned up only very rarely across donors. HLA typing was unavailable for some donors at each locus, so association tests used only the typed subset.

This receptor was taken from a woman in her 30s in good health and CMV-seronegative. Sample: PBMCs. The receptor chain draws on TRBV5-5 and TRBJ1-3, with the D segment identity uncertain. The CDR3 protein is CASSQSSLDSGNTIYF. The DNA sequence is as follows: TGTGCCAGCAGCCAGAGTAGCTTAGACTCTGGAAACACCATATATTTT.